This T cell receptor beta chain is drawn from a study of blood T cell repertoires in COVID-19. The overall study: The United States, Italy and Spain provided the acute and convalescent COVID-19 samples. From T cells, B-cell-depleted T cells, or PBMCs came the material, which was cDNA or gDNA.

The germline V and J ends were trimmed by 0 bases and 2 bases, with 16 bases remaining between them. Germline V gene lookup returns CDR1 LGHNA and CDR2 YSLEER. The CDR3 is made up of 17 amino acids. Authors' processing steps: Amplification from reference gene primers served as the basis for estimated nucleated cell counts. The data were produced by immunoSEQ multiplex PCR, yet TCRdb's version contains in-frame clones alone and is incomplete. V, J and clone size are taken as reported in that table, and D and trimming were inferred from the DNA itself. The table has some 250,000 clones, over 75% seen once.

The source of this sequence is a human donor in a cohort sampled during active COVID-19. The sequenced sample was peripheral blood. The gene calls are TRBV4-3 and TRBJ1-1, with a possible D match to TRBD1 (6 bases). This CDR3 reads CASSQDTTRGRNTEAFF. CDR3 nucleotide sequence: TGCGCCAGCAGCCAAGATACGACGCGGGGGCGCAACACTGAAGCTTTCTTT.